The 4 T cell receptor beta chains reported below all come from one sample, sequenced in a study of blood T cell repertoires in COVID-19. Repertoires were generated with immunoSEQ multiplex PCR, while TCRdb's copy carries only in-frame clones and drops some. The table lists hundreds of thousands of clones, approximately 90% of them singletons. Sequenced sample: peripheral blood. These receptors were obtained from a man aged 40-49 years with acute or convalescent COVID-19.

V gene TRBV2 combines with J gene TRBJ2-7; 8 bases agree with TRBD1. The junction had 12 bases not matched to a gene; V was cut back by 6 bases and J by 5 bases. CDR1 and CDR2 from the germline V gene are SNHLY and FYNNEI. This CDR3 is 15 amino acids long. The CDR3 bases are TGTGCCAGCAGAGTGGCAGGGGGCGGGATAAACGAGCAGTACTTC. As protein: CASRVAGGGINEQYF.

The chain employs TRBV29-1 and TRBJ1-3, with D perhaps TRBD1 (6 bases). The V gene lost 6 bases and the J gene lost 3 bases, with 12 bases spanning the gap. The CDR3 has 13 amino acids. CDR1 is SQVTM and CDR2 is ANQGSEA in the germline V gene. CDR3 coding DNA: TGCAGCGTCTTGCACAGGGATGGAAACACCATATATTTT. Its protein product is CSVLHRDGNTIYF.

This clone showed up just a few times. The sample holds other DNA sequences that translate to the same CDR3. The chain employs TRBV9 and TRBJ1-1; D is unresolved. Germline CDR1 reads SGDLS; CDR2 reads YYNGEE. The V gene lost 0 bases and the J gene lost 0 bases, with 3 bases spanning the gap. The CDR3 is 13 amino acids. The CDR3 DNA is TGTGCCAGCAGCGTAGCTATGAACACTGAAGCTTTCTTT. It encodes CASSVAMNTEAFF.

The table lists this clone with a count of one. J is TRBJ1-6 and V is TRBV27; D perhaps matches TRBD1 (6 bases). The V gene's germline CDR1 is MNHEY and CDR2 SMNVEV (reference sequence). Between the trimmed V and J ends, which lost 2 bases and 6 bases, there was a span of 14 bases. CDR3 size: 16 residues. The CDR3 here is CASSLNRQATNSPLHF. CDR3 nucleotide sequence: TGTGCCAGCAGTTTAAATCGACAGGCCACTAATTCACCCCTCCACTTT.